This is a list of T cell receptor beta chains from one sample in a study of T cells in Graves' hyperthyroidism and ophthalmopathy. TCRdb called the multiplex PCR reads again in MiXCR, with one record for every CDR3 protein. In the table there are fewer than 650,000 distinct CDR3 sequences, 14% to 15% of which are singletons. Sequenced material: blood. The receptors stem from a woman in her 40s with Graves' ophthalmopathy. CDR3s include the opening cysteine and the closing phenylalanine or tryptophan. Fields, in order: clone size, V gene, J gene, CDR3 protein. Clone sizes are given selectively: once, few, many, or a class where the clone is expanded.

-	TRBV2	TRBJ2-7	CASSEVAPYEQYF
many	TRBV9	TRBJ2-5	CASSAGTARETQYF
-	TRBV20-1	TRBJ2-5	CSAKQAQETQYF
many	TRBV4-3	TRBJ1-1	CASSQAETAWNTEAFF
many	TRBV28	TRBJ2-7	CASSSVGVNRGLSVHEQYF
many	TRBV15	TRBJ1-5	CATSRDKGGYSNQPQHF
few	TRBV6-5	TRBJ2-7	CASSNDRGEQYF
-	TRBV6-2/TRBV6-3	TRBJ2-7	CASSTHSGQGLAGGYEQYF
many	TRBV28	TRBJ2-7	CASSARDYSYEQYF
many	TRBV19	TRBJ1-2	CASSIPQRGSGYDGYTF
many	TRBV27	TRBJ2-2	CASRPTPTGELFF
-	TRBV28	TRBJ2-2	CASSSAGTVSGELFF
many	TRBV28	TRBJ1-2	CASNRDSSNYGYTF
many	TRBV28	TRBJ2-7	CASSLLGGKTYEQYF
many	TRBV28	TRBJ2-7	CASSTYPGTSASYEQYF
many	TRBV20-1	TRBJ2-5	CSASSRSGIETQYF
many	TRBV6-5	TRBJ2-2	CASRQQSLAFPSVGTGELFF
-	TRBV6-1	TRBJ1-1	CAGLTGSLTTEAFF
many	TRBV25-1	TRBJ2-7	CASSETDRGDYEQYF